The clone carrying this T cell receptor (beta chain) was detected a few times. This CDR3 is built from 16 residues. V was pared by 3 bases and J by 6 bases, with 7 bases of the junction left unmatched. The germline gives CDR1 MGHDK, CDR2 SYGVNS. The data stem from a study of CDR3 diversity in severe acne. MiXCR, run by TCRdb on the PCR reads, gives a single entry per CDR3 protein. The sample holds more than 85,000 distinct CDR3 sequences, around 50% seen once. V usage is TRBV25-1 and J usage is TRBJ2-1; 11 bases agree with TRBD2. The sample was blood. The receptor's source is a male donor in good health, serving as a control. The CDR3 DNA sequence: TGTGCCAGCAGTGACTCCGGGACTAGCGGTCGCAATGAGCAGTTCTTC. This translates into CASSDSGTSGRNEQFF. The whole variable domain, remainder taken from reference TRBV25-1 and TRBJ2-1, is EADIYQTPRYLVIGTGKKITLECSQTMGHDKMYWYQQDPGMELHLIHYSYGVNSTEKGDLSSESTVSRIRTEHFPLTLESARPSHTSQYLCASSDSGTSGRNEQFFGPGTRLTVL.